The sequence of this TCR beta chain was determined in a study of T cell responses to AZD1222 COVID-19 vaccine. This table comes from immunoSEQ multiplex PCR, and its TCRdb copy is limited to in-frame clones, with some not included. The repertoire has 150,000 to 160,000 clones, about 88% of them found once; the top ten carry over 15%. Study-level findings and limits: Nearly half of spike-specific TCRs reportedly go after variant regions that carry no mutations. The breadth and depth of Spike-specific TCRs increased once two AZD1222 doses had been given.

Deletions cut 2 bases from V and 0 bases from J, with 8 bases between. The CDR3 length is 14 residues. Germline V lookup: CDR1 GTSNPN, CDR2 SVGIG (reference sequence). The count of this clone is one. Its antigen is unknown. The material was peripheral blood, obtained on day 0 of AZD1222 vaccination. This receptor was obtained from an adult in good health. The genes are TRBV30 and TRBJ1-3; no reliable D call. The CDR3 sequence is CAWSYTSSGNTIYF. DNA for the CDR3: TGTGCCTGGAGTTATACGAGCTCTGGAAACACCATATATTTT.